The sequence of this T cell receptor (beta chain) was determined in a study of T cell repertoires in aging, cancer and after chemotherapy. Study-level information: Healthy donor repertoires were recorded over several months to years and showed clear clonal overlap. General study results and limits: Across the chemotherapy interval, each cancer cohort showed higher median generation probability, suggesting thymic rebound. In cancer patients, declining TCR diversity with age involved lost richness and lost evenness.

Peripheral blood genomic DNA, not sorted cells or RNA, was the template. With 7 bases removed from V and 2 bases from J, the gap between germline ends came to 5 bases. The length of the CDR3 is 11 residues. Germline CDR1 and CDR2: LNHDA and SQIVND (reference sequence). Multiplex touch-down PCR with TRB-A/B primers amplified rearranged V-D-J TRB sequences. A single record per CDR3 protein comes from TCRdb applying MiXCR to the multiplex PCR reads. Here the sample spans some 10,000 distinct CDR3 sequences, roughly 40% being singletons. A word on this clonotype: Its antigen is as yet unknown.

The TCR was taken from a human donor in good health. The chain combines TRBV19 with TRBJ1-1; D remains unclear. The sample was blood. CDR3 DNA sequence: TGTGCCAGTATTGGCAACACTGAAGCTTTCTTT. It encodes CASIGNTEAFF.